The source of this T cell receptor beta chain is a study of T cells after yellow fever vaccination. Study-wide findings and caveats: Subsequent booster samples again held most clones from primary vaccination (approximately 95% CD4, 88% CD8).

Universal primer sites and UMIs were introduced during 5'RACE template-switching synthesis of TCR cDNA. TCRdb re-called the 5' RACE reads with MiXCR, one entry per CDR3 protein. Among roughly 320,000 distinct CDR3 sequences listed, roughly 10% were seen once. About this clonotype: Its antigen is undetermined.

The V and J ends lost 0 bases and 4 bases, in that order; junction bases with no gene match: 4. This CDR3 comprises 14 residues. The V gene's germline CDR1 is DFQATT and CDR2 SNEGSKA (reference sequence). Sequencing was performed on CD4+ T cells sorted from PBMCs, taken 45 days after the yellow fever booster vaccination. V and J are TRBV20-1 and TRBJ2-7; the match to TRBD1 covers 9 bases. The receptor comes from a man between 18 and 35 years old who received the YFV17D yellow fever vaccine. CDR3: CSARDPGTGYEQYF. Here the CDR3 DNA reads TGCAGTGCTAGAGATCCCGGGACAGGGTACGAGCAGTACTTC.